This T cell receptor (beta chain) is drawn from a study of T cell responses to AZD1222 COVID-19 vaccine. Study observations and caveats: Donors skewed white British and female; clonal diversity was possibly underestimated. Every sample of the repertoires postdated the peak T cell response. Seropositive at baseline were only a handful of AZD1222 recipients. Receipt of two AZD1222 doses was followed by a rise in Spike-specific TCR breadth and depth.

Deletions cut 0 bases from V and 3 bases from J, with 6 bases between. The CDR3 spans 14 residues. CDR1 and CDR2 from the germline V gene are MNHEY and SVGEGT. On this clone: Its antigen is not known.

Here immunoSEQ multiplex PCR was the method, and the copy in TCRdb shows in-frame clones only, minus some. The sample yields approximately 220,000 clones, 93% seen once. The sequencing here drew on peripheral blood, taken on day 0 of MenACWY control vaccination. The chain carries TRBV6-2 or TRBV6-3 and TRBJ1-5; D is undetermined. This clonotype was obtained from an adult in good health. The CDR3 DNA reads as TGTGCCAGCAGTTACTCGATAACCAATCAGCCCCAGCATTTT. It is translated as CASSYSITNQPQHF.